This T cell receptor beta chain was sequenced in a study of cytomegalovirus exposure and HLA in healthy donors. This CDR3 has 14 amino acids. Trimming took 4 bases from V and 1 from J, leaving 10 bases between them. Germline loops: CDR1 SGHRS, CDR2 YFSETQ. PCR used 60 Vbeta primers and 13 Jbeta primers. Only in-frame clones appear in the TCRdb table, and some are missing; sequencing was by immunoSEQ multiplex PCR. The sample has about 180,000 clones; about 79% are singletons. The sample consisted of PBMCs. This receptor was taken from a middle-aged man in good health and CMV-seropositive. This rearrangement joins TRBV5-1 to TRBJ2-3; a weak D match, TRBD1 (5 bases). The CDR3 DNA sequence: TGCGCCAGCAGCAAGCAAGGGGGCACAGATACGCAGTATTTT. This sequence encodes CASSKQGGTDTQYF.